The clone carrying this T cell receptor (beta chain) was seen only a few times. This entry is derived from a study of blood T cell repertoires in COVID-19. Whole-study context: Both acute and convalescent COVID-19 samples were obtained from the United States, Italy and Spain.

Methods used by the authors: Reference gene primer amplification gave estimated nucleated cell counts. TCRdb keeps only in-frame clones here, not all; method: immunoSEQ multiplex PCR. The V and J calls and clone size come from that table; D and trimming were worked out from the DNA. The sample includes about 170,000 clones, 80% to 90% seen only once; the top ten take less than 4.5%. Residents of approximately 25 US areas, aged roughly 18 to 89 years, made up the participants. Categorization into cohorts depended on clinical history that participants reported. The sequencing sample was made of PBMCs or T cells enriched from blood (not recorded which). The sequence was collected from a woman aged 45-65 years in a cohort exposed to, infected with or recovered from COVID-19 (not recorded which).

This CDR3 is CASSYRGQESYEQYF. Here the CDR3 DNA reads TGTGCCAGCAGTTACAGGGGCCAAGAGTCCTACGAGCAGTACTTC. This rearrangement joins TRBV6-2 or TRBV6-3 to TRBJ2-7; D is possibly TRBD1 (5 bases). Trimming took off 2 bases at V and 1 base at J, with 12 bases between the two ends. This CDR3 contains 15 residues. In germline, CDR1 is MNHEY, CDR2 SVGEGT.